This TCR beta chain stems from a study of spatial heterogeneity in lung cancer. On the study more broadly: Sequencing of follow-up PBMC samples took place when they were available, at a median of roughly 25 months after resection.

Regarding time point: blood at routine non-recurrence follow-up after resection. TCRdb redid the calling of the 5' RACE reads with MiXCR, one entry per CDR3 protein. This repertoire shows about 94,000 distinct CDR3 sequences, 15% to 20% found once; its top ten account for 20% to 25%. The CDR3 covers 14 residues. CDR1 and CDR2 from the germline V gene are KGHSH and LQKENI. The ends were cut back, 6 bases at V and 2 bases at J, with 11 bases in the middle. This clonotype was seen ten or more times. V is TRBV18 and J is TRBJ1-5, with D possibly TRBD1 on 5 matching bases. The clonotype comes from a male donor with early-stage non-small cell lung cancer. The material sequenced was PBMCs, taken at follow-up. CDR3 nucleotide sequence: TGTGCCAGCTCCAGGGACGGAGGCAATCAGCCCCAGCATTTT. Translation: CASSRDGGNQPQHF.